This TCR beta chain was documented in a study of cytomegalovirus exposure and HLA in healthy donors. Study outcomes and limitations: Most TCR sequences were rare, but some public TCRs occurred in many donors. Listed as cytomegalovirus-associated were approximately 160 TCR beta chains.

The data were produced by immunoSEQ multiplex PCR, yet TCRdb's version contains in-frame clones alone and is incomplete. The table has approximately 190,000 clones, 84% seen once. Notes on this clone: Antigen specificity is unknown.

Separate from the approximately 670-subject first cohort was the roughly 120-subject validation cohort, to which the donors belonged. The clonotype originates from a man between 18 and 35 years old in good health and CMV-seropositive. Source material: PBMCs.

CDR3 nucleotides: TGTGCCAGCAGCTTATTCCGGGGAGGGGGGGACACTGAAGCTTTCTTT. It specifies CASSLFRGGGDTEAFF. V usage is TRBV7-9 and J usage is TRBJ1-1; D is perhaps TRBD1 (6 bases). Germline loops: CDR1 SEHNR, CDR2 FQNEAQ (reference sequence). The CDR3 extends over 16 amino acids. V was cut by 2 bases and J by 3 bases, with 16 bases left in between.